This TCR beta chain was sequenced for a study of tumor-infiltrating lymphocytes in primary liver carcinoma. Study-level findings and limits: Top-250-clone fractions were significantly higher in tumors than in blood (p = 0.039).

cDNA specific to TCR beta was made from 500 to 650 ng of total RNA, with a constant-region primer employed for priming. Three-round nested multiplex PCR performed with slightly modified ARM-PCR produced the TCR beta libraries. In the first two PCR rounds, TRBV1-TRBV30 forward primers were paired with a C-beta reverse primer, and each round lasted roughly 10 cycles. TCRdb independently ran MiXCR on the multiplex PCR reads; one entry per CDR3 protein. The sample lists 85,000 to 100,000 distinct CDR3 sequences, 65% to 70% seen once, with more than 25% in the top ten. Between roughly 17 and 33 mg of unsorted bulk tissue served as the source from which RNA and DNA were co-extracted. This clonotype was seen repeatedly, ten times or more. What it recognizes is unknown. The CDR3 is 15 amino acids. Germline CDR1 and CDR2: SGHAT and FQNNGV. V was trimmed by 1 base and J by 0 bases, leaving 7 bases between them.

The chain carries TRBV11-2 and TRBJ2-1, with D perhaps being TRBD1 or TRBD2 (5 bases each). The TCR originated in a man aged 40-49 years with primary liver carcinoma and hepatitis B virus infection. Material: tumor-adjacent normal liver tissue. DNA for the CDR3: TGTGCCAGCAGCTTAGGGGGGAGCTCCTACAATGAGCAGTTCTTC. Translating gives CASSLGGSSYNEQFF. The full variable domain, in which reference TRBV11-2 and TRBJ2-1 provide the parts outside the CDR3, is EAGVAQSPRYKIIEKRQSVAFWCNPISGHATLYWYQQILGQGPKLLIQFQNNGVVDDSQLPKDRFSAERLKGVDSTLKIQPAKLEDSAVYLCASSLGGSSYNEQFFGPGTRLTVL.